These T cell receptor beta chains were read from a single sample in a study of PD-L1 blockade in urothelial cancer. Only in-frame clones appear in the TCRdb table, and some are missing; sequencing was by immunoSEQ multiplex PCR. The sample shows fewer than 35,000 clones, approximately 79% of them seen only once. The specimen was PBMCs, collected around atezolizumab (anti-PD-L1) treatment. The receptors shown here come from a man between 45 and 60 years old with urothelial cancer. Both conserved end residues are trimmed from each CDR3.

J,V,CDR3
TRBJ1-2,TRBV6-1,ASSRTGDRGYT
TRBJ1-6,TRBV19,ASSIGTRNSPLH
TRBJ1-1,TRBV27,ASSTLRQAPEAF
TRBJ2-1,TRBV18,ASSPPTGYNEQF
TRBJ2-1,TRBV4-1,ASSQDIGTANEQF
TRBJ2-1,TRBV7-3,ASSPKGTTSYNEQF
TRBJ1-1,TRBV18,ASSPVGREGTEAF
TRBJ2-5,TRBV28,ANSGGSGVHRETQY
TRBJ1-2,TRBV27,ASSSQGAIYGYT
TRBJ2-7,TRBV5-6,ASSLLHRGGYEQY
TRBJ2-1,TRBV25-1,ASSERQYNEQF
TRBJ2-5,TRBV6-6,ASSYTSQETQY